This T cell receptor beta chain was captured by sequencing in a study of follicular helper T cells after annual influenza vaccination. The table came from immunoSEQ multiplex PCR; TCRdb's copy has only in-frame clones and leaves some out. The table includes some 11,000 clones, 82% detected once. Germline assignment: CDR1 SNHLY and CDR2 FYNNEI. CDR3 length equals 15 residues. Trimming left V 5 bases short and J 4 bases short, with 17 bases between. The receptor comes from an adult who received the influenza vaccine. The material was CXCR5- memory CD4+ T cells sorted from blood, obtained 6 weeks after influenza vaccination. J is TRBJ1-1 and V is TRBV2, with D possibly being TRBD1 (6 bases). For the CDR3, the DNA is TGTGCCAGCAGTCCAGGGGAAGGGGCATCCACTGAAGCTTTCTTT. Translating it yields CASSPGEGASTEAFF.